This T cell receptor beta chain was observed in a study of T-cell memory formation after mild COVID-19. The wider study: For the most part, TCR clusters were specific to one donor. Study-wide findings and caveats: Certain responding clones were present in pre-infection memory, suggesting participation of cross-reactive memory.

This clonotype was seen a few times. Its specificity is unknown. Germline V gene sequence: CDR1 SGHTA, CDR2 FQGNSA. The CDR3 totals 13 residues. The V end lost 8 bases, the J end lost 6 bases, and 14 bases lay between the germline ends. Amplification by 5'RACE using constant-segment primers produced TCR alpha and TCR beta cDNA libraries that carried sample barcodes and UMIs. TCRdb reprocessed the 5' RACE reads via MiXCR and lists one record per CDR3 protein. The sample has some 250,000 distinct CDR3 sequences, about a sixth seen once; the top ten hold 23%. Sequenced sample: PBMCs or a T cell subset sorted from them (not recorded which). The clonotype comes from a man aged 18 to 30 who had mild COVID-19 (a few samples of this study predate the infection). Cell type and time point are not known. This sequence joins TRBV7-2 and TRBJ2-1, with D unclear. This CDR3 reads CASLSMRGNEQFF. The CDR3 bases are TGTGCCAGCTTAAGTATGCGAGGCAATGAGCAGTTCTTC.